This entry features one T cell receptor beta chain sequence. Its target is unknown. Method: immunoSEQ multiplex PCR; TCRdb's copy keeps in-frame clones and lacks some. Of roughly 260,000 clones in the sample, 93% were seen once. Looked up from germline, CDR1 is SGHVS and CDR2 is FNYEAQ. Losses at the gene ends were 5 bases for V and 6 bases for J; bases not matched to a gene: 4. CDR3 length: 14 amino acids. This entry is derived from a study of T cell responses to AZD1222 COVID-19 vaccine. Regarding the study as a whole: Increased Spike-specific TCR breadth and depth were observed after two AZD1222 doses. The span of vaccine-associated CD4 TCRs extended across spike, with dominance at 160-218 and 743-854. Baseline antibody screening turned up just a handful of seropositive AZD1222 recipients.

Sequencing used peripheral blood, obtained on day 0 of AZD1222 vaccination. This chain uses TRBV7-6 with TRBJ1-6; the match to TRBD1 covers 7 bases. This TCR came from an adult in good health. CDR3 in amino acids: CASSQGQINSPLHF. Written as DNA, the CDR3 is TGTGCCAGCAGCCAGGGACAGATTAATTCACCCCTCCACTTT.